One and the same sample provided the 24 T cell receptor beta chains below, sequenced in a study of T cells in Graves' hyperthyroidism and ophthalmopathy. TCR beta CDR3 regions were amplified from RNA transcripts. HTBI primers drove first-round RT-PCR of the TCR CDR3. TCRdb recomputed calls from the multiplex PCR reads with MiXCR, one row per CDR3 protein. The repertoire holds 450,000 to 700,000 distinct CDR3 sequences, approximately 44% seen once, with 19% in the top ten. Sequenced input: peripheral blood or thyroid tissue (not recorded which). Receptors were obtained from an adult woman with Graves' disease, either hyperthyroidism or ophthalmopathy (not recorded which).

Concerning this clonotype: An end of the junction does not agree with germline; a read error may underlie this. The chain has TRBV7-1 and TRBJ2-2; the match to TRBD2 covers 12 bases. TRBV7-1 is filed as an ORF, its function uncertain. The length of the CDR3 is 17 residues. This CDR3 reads CAGSSGLAGYSTGELFF. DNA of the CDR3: TGTGCCGGCAGCTCCGGACTAGCGGGGTATTCCACCGGGGAGCTGTTTTTT.

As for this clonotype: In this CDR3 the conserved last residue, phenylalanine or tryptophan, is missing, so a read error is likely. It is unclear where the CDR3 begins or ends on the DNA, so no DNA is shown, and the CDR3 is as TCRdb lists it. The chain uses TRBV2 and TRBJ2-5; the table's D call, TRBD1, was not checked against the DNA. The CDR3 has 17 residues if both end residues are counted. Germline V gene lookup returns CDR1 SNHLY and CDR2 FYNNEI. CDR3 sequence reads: CASSEPPVQTGGYTFGS.

The CDR3 is CAISVNRGVRYGYTF. CDR3 nucleotides: TGTGCCATCAGTGTCAACCGGGGCGTTCGCTATGGCTACACCTTC. The V gene is TRBV10-3, the J gene TRBJ1-2; D is possibly TRBD1 (5 bases). The CDR3 is 15 residues long. V was pared by 4 bases and J by 4 bases, with 16 bases between. Germline V CDR1 and CDR2: ENHRY, SYGVKD.

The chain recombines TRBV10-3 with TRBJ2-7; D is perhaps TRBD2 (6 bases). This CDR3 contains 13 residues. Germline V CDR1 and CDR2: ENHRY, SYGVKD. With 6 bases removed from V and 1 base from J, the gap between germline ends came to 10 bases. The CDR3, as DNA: TGTGCCATCAGGACTAGAATTTCCTACGAGCAGTACTTC. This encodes CAIRTRISYEQYF.

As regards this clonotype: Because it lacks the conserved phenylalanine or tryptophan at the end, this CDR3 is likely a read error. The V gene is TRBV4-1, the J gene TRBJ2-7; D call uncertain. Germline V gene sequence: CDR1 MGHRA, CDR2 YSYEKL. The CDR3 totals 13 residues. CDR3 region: CAGSQLALYEQYL. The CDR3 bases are TGCGCCGGCAGCCAACTGGCCCTGTACGAGCAGTACCTC.

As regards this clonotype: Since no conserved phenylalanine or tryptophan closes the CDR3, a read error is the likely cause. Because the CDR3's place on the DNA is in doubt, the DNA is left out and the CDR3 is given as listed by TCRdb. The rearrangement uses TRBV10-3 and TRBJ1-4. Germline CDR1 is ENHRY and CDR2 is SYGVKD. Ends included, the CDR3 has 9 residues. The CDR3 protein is CAISERVGY.

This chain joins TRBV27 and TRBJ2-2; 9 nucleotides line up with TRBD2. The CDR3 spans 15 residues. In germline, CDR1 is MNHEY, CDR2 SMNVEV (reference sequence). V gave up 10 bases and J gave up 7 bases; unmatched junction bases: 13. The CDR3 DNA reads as TGTGCCACCACACCTTTAGCGGGAGCCGGCGGGGAGCTGTTTTTT. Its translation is CATTPLAGAGGELFF.

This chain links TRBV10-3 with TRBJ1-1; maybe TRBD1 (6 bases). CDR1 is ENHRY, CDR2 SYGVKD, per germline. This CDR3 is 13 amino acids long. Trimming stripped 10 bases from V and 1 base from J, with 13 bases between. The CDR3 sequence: CATWGRGNTEAFF. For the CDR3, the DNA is TGTGCCACGTGGGGCAGGGGGAACACTGAAGCTTTCTTT.

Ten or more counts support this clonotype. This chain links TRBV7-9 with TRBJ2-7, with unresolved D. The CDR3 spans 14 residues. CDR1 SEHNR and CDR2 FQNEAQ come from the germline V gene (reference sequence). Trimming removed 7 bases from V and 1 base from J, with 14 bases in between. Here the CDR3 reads CASTRAGTSYEQYF. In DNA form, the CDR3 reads TGTGCCAGCACCCGTGCAGGAACTTCCTACGAGCAGTACTTC.

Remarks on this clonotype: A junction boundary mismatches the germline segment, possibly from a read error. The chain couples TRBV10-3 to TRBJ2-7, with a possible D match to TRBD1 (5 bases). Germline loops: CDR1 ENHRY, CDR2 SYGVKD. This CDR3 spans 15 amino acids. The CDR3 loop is CASSRQRTYGYEQYF. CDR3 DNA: TGTGCCAGCAGTCGACAGCGCACCTATGGCTACGAGCAGTACTTC.

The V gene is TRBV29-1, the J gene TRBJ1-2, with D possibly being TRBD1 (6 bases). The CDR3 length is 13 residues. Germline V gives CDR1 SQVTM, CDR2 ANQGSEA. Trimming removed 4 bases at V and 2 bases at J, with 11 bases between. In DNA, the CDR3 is TGCAGCGTTGTATCGGGGGGCAACTATGGCTACACCTTC. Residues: CSVVSGGNYGYTF.

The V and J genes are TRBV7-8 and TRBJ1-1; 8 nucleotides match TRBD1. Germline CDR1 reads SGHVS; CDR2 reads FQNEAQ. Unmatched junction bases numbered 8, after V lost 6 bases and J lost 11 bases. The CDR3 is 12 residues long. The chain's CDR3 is CASSRGTGSAFF. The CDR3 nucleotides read TGTGCCAGCAGTAGAGGGACAGGCTCCGCTTTCTTT.

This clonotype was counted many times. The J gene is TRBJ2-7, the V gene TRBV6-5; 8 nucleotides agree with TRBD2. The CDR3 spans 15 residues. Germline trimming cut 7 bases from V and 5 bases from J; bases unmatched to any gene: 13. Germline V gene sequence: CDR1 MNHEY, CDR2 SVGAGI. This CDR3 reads CASTSASGSINEQYF. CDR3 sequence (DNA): TGTGCCAGCACCTCGGCCAGCGGGAGTATTAACGAGCAGTACTTC.

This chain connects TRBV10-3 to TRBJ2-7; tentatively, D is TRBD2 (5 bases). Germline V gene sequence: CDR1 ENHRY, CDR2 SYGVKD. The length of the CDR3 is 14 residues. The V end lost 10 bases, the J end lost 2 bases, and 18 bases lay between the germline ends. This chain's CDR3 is CATSPGSVTYEQYF. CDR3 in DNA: TGTGCCACTTCCCCGGGGAGTGTGACCTACGAGCAGTACTTC.

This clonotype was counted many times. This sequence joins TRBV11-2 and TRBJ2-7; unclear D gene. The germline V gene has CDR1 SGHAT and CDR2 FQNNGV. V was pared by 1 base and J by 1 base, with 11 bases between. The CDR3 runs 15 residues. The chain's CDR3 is CASSLAARSSYEQYF. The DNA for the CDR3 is TGTGCCAGCAGCTTAGCTGCCAGGTCATCCTACGAGCAGTACTTC.

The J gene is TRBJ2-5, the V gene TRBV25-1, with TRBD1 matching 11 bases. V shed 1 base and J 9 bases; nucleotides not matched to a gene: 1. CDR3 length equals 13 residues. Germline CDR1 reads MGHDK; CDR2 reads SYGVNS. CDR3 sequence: CASSEWGQGAQYF. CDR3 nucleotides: TGTGCCAGCAGTGAATGGGGACAGGGGGCCCAGTACTTC.

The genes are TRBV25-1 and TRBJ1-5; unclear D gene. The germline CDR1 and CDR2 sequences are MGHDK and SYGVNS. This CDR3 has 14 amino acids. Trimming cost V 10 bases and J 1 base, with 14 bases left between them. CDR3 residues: CANPPAESNQPQHF. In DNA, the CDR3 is TGTGCCAACCCCCCGGCGGAAAGCAATCAGCCCCAGCATTTT.

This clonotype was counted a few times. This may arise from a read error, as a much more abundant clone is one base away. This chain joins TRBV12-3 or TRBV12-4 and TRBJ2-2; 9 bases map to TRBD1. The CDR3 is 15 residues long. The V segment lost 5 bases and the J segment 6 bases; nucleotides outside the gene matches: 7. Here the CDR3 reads CASSRGQGRAGELFF. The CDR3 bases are TGTGCCAGCAGTCGCGGACAGGGGAGGGCCGGGGAGCTGTTTTTT.

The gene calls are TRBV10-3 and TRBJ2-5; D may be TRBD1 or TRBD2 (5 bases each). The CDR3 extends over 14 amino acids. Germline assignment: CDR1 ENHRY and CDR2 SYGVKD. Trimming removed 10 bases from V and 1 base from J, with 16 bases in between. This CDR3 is CATVGLRGQETQYF. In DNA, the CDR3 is TGTGCCACTGTGGGTCTGAGGGGCCAAGAGACCCAGTACTTC.

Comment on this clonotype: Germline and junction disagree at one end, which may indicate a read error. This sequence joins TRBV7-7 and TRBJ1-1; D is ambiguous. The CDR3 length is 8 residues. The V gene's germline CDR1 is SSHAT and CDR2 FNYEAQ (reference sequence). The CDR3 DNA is TGTGCTAGCAGCTTTAAGCCTTGG. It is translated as CASSFKPW.

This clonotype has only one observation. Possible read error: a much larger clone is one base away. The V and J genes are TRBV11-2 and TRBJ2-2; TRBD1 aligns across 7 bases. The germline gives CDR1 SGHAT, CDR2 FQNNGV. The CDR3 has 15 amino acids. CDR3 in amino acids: CVSSLNRGNTGELFF. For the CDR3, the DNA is TGTGTCAGCAGCTTAAACAGGGGAAACACCGGGGAGCTGTTTTTT.

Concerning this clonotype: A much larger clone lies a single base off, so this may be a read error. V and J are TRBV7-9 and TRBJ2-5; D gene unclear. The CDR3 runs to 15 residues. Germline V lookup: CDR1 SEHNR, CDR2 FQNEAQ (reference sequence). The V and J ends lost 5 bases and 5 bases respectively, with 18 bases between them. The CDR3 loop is CASSPGGQSGETQYF. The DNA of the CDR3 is TGTGCCAGCAGCCCAGGTGGGCAGTCCGGGGAGACCCAGTACTTC.

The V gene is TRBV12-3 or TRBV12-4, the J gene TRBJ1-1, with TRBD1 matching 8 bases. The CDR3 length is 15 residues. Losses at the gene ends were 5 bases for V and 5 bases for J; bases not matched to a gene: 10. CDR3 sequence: CASSPRRTGRTEAFF. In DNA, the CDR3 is TGTGCCAGCAGTCCCCGCCGGACAGGGCGGACTGAAGCTTTCTTT.

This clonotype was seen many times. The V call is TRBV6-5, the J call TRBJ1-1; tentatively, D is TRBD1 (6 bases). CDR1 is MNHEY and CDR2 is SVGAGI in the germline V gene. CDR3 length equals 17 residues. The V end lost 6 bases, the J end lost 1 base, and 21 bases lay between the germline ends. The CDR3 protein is CASRVLPGARGNTEAFF. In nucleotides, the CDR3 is TGTGCCAGCAGGGTTCTTCCGGGGGCGAGGGGGAACACTGAAGCTTTCTTT.